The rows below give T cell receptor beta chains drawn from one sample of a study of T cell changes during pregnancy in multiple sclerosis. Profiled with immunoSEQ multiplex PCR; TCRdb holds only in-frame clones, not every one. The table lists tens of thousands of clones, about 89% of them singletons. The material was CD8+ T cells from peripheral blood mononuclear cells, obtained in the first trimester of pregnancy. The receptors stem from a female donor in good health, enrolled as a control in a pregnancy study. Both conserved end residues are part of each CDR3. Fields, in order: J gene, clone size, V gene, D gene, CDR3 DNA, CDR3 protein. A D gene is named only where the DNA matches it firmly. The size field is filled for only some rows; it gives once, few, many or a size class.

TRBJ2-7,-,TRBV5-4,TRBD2,TGTGCCAGCAGCTTAACGGGACTACCATACGAGCAGTACTTC,CASSLTGLPYEQYF
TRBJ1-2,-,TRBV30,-,TGTGCCTGGAGTCCTCAGACTGACTATGGCTACACCTTC,CAWSPQTDYGYTF
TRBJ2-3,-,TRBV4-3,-,TGCGCCAGCAGCCAAGAAGGTGCGGGGAGCACAGATACGCAGTATTTT,CASSQEGAGSTDTQYF
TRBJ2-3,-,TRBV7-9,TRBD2,TGTGCCAGCGAGGCGGGGGGAGGAGATACGCAGTATTTT,CASEAGGGDTQYF
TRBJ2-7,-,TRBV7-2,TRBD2,TGTGCCAGCAGAAGACTAGCGGGGGAGCAGTACTTC,CASRRLAGEQYF
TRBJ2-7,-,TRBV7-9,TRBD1,TGTGCCAGCGCGGGACAGGGCGCCGACGAGCAGTACTTC,CASAGQGADEQYF
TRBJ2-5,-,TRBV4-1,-,TGCGCCAGCAGCCAAGTTTCTGGCACACGCCAAGAGACCCAGTACTTC,CASSQVSGTRQETQYF
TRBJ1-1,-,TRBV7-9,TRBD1,TGTGCCAGCAGCGTAACCGGGACAGGGAACACTGAAGCTTTCTTT,CASSVTGTGNTEAFF
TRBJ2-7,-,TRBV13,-,TGTGCCAGCAGCACCCAACCGACAGCCTCCTACGAGCAGTACTTC,CASSTQPTASYEQYF
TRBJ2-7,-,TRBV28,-,TGTGCCAGCAGGTCAAACTACGAGCAGTACTTC,CASRSNYEQYF
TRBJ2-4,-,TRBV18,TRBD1,TGTGCCAGCTCACCAGGGACAGGGGGAAACATTCAGTACTTC,CASSPGTGGNIQYF
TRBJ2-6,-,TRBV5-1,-,TGCGCCAGCACTACAGGGTCGGGGGCCAACGTCCTGACTTTC,CASTTGSGANVLTF
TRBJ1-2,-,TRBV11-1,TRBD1,TGTGCCAGCAGCTCTGCAAGGACAGGACTTAACTATGGCTACACCTTC,CASSSARTGLNYGYTF
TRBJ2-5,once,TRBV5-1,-,TGCGCCAGCAGCACAAGTCCCCTATCGGGACAAGAGACCCAGTACTTC,CASSTSPLSGQETQYF
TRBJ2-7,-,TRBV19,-,TGTGCCAGTACGGATGGAGACTCTCCATTGGGGCAGTACTTC,CASTDGDSPLGQYF
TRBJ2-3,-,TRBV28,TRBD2,TGTGCCAGCAGTCCATTAGCGGGGAGCACAGATACGCAGTATTTT,CASSPLAGSTDTQYF
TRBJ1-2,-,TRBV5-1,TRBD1,TGCGCCAGCAGCGATGGGAGACAGGGTACTGGCTACACCTTC,CASSDGRQGTGYTF
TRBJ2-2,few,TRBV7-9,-,TGTGCCAGCAGCTGGCAGTCAAACACCGGGGAGCTGTTTTTT,CASSWQSNTGELFF
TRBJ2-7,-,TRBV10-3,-,TGTGCCATCAGTGAGGCACGGGTAGGGGGTTCCTACGAGCAGTACTTC,CAISEARVGGSYEQYF
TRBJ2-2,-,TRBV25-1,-,TGTGCCAGCAGGGGGCGCGACACCGGGGAGCTGTTTTTT,CASRGRDTGELFF
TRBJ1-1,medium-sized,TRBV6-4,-,TGTGCCAGCAGTGACTCACAGAACACTGAAGCTTTCTTT,CASSDSQNTEAFF
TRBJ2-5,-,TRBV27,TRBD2,TGTGCCAGCAGTTTAACAGCGGGGACCTACCAAGAGACCCAGTACTTC,CASSLTAGTYQETQYF
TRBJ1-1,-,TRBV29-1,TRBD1,TGCAGCGTTCCAGGACAGGGGGTTCTTGAAGCTTTCTTT,CSVPGQGVLEAFF
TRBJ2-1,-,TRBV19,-,TGTGCCAGTACTTACAGGACGTACAATGAGCAGTTCTTC,CASTYRTYNEQFF
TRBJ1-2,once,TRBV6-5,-,TGTGCCACCCGAGGATGGGACAATGGCTACACCTTC,CATRGWDNGYTF
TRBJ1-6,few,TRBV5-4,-,TGTGCCAGCAGCTCCCGGGACACCGGTTTTAATTCACCCCTCCACTTT,CASSSRDTGFNSPLHF
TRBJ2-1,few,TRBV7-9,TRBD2,TGTGCCAGCAGCTCCCTAGCGGGAGGGGACAATGAGCAGTTCTTC,CASSSLAGGDNEQFF
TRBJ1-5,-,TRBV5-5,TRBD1,TGTGCCAGCAGCGCCGGGACAGCTTATAGCAATCAGCCCCAGCATTTT,CASSAGTAYSNQPQHF